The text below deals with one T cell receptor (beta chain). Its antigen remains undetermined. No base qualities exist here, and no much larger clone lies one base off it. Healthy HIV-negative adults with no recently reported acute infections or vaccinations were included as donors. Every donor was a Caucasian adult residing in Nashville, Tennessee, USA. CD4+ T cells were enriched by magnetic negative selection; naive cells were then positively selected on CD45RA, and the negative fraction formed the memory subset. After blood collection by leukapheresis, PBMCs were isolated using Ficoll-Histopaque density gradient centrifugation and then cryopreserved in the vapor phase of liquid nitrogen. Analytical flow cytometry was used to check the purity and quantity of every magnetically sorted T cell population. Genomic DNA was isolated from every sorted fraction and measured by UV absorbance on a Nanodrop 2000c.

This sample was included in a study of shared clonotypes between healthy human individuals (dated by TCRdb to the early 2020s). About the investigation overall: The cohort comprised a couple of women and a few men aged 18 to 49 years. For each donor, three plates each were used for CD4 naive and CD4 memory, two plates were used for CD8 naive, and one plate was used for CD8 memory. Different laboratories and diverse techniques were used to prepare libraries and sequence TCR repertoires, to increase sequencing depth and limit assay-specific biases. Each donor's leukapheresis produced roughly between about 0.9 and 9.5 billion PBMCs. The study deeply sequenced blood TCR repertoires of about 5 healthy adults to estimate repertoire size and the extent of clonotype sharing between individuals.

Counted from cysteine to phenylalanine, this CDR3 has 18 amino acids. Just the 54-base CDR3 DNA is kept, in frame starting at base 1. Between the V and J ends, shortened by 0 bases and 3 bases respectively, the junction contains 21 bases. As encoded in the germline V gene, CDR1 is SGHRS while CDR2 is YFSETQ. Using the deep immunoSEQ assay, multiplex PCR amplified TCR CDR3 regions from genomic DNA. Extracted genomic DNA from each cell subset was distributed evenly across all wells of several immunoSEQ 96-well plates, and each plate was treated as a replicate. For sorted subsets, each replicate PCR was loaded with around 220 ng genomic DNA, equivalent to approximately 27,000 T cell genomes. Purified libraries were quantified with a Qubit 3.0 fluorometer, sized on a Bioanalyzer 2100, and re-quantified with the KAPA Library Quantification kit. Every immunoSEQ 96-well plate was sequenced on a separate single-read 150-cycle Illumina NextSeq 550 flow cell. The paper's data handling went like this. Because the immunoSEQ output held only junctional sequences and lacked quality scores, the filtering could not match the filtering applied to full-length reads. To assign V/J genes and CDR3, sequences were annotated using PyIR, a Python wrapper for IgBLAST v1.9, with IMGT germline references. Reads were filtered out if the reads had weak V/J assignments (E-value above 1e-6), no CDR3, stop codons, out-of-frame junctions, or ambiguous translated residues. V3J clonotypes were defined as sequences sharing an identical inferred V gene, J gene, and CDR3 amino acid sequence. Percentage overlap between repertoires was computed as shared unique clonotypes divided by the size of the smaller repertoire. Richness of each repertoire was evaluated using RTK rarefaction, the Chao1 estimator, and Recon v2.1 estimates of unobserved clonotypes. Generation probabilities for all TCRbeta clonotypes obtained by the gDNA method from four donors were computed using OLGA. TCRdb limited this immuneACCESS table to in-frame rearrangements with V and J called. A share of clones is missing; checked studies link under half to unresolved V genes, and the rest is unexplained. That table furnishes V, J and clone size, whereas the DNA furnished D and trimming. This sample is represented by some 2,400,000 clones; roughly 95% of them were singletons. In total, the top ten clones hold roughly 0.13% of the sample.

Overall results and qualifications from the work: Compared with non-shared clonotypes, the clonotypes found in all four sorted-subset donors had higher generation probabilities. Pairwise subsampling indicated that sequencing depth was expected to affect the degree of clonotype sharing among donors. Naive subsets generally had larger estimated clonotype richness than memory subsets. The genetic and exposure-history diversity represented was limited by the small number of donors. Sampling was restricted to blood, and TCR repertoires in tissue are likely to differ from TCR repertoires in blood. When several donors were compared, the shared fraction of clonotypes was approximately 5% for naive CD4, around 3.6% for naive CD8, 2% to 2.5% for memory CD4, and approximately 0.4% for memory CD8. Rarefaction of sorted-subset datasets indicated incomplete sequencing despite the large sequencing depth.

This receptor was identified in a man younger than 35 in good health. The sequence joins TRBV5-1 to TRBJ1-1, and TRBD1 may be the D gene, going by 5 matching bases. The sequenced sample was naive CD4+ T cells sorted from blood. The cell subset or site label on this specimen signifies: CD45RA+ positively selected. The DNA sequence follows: TGCGCCAGCAGCTTGGGAGGAGCCGGGGGACGAGCGGACACTGAAGCTTTCTTT. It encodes CASSLGGAGGRADTEAFF.